The T cell receptor (beta chain) under discussion was sequenced for a study of shared clonotypes between healthy human individuals. V was clipped by 1 base and J by 1 base, with 7 bases between them. Germline V lookup: CDR1 SGHNT, CDR2 YENEEA. This CDR3 comprises 14 residues. In the sorted-subset replicate PCRs, 200 ng DNA, 25,000 to 30,000 T cell genomes, was used. The data were produced by immunoSEQ multiplex PCR, yet TCRdb's version contains in-frame clones alone and is incomplete. The sample records some 1,100,000 clones, around three quarters being singletons. CD4+ cell separation produced CD45RA+ naive and CD45RA-negative memory subsets.

Material for sequencing was memory CD4+ T cells from PBMCs. Subset reported: CD45RA-negative fraction. This receptor was identified in a man between 18 and 29 years old in good health. Some clones in this sample may be carry-over from other donors' samples. V is TRBV11-3 and J is TRBJ1-1, with D maybe TRBD1 (5 bases). The CDR3 sequence: CASSLGGANTEAFF. CDR3 DNA sequence: TGTGCCAGCAGCTTAGGTGGGGCGAACACTGAAGCTTTCTTT.